Listed here are 14 T cell receptor beta chains from one sample, sequenced in a study of T cells in Graves' hyperthyroidism and ophthalmopathy. TCR beta CDR3 region amplification was performed from RNA transcripts. In the first-round RT-PCR of the TCR CDR3, the HTBI primer set was used. One entry per CDR3 protein, called by TCRdb with MiXCR from the multiplex PCR reads. The data hold approximately 200,000 distinct CDR3 sequences, with about 18% observed a single time. The sequenced material came from blood. The receptors come from a man aged 35-49 years with Graves' hyperthyroidism.

This rearrangement joins TRBV7-2 to TRBJ2-5, with 8 bases aligning to TRBD2. Trimming took 1 base from V and 5 from J; bases not matched to a gene: 6. CDR1 SGHTA and CDR2 FQGNSA come from the germline V gene. This CDR3 has 15 residues. CDR3: CASSLVLGGGETQYF. CDR3 coding DNA: TGTGCCAGCAGCTTAGTTTTGGGCGGGGGGGAGACCCAGTACTTC. Variable domain in full (rest from reference TRBV7-2 and TRBJ2-5): GAGVSQSPSNKVTEKGKDVELRCDPISGHTALYWYRQSLGQGLEFLIYFQGNSAPDKSGLPSDRFSAERTGGSVSTLTIQRTQQEDSAVYLCASSLVLGGGETQYFGPGTRLLVL.

A word on this clonotype: Since a much larger clone is just one base distant, this may be a read error. The chain employs TRBV6-1 and TRBJ1-3; 8 bases match TRBD1. Looked up from germline, CDR1 is MNHNS and CDR2 is SASEGT. The CDR3 totals 17 residues. The CDR3 DNA reads as TGTGCCAGCAGTAGTCAGGGGGCGGATTTCGCTGGAAACACCTTATATTTT. It codes for CASSSQGADFAGNTLYF.

This clonotype was detected many times. J is TRBJ1-1 and V is TRBV28; 7 nucleotides match TRBD1. Germline assignment: CDR1 MDHEN and CDR2 SYDVKM. The CDR3 length is 15 residues. V lost 5 bases to trimming and J lost 1 base; unmatched junction nucleotides: 7. CDR3 bases: TGTGCCAGCAGTACCCCGGGACAGCCGAACACTGAAGCTTTCTTT. Residues: CASSTPGQPNTEAFF.

This clonotype has a count of ten or more. The chain employs TRBV28 and TRBJ2-7; no reliable D call. CDR1 is MDHEN, CDR2 SYDVKM, per germline. The germline V and J ends were trimmed by 7 bases and 5 bases, with 12 bases remaining between them. The CDR3 consists of 12 residues. CDR3 sequence reads: CASTDPPHEQYF. CDR3 nucleotides: TGTGCCAGCACCGATCCCCCCCACGAGCAGTACTTC.

This clonotype showed up many times. The genes are TRBV29-1 and TRBJ2-3; D may match TRBD1 or TRBD2 (5 bases each). CDR1 is SQVTM, CDR2 ANQGSEA, per germline. V lost 1 base and J 3 bases, leaving 14 bases between the germline ends. The CDR3 runs 15 residues. The CDR3: CSVEAVSGGTDTQYF. CDR3 sequence (DNA): TGCAGCGTTGAAGCAGTGAGTGGGGGTACAGATACGCAGTATTTT.

J is TRBJ1-6 and V is TRBV6-1; TRBD1 agrees at 7 bases. V was pared by 7 bases and J by 7 bases, with 4 bases of the junction left unmatched. In germline, CDR1 is MNHNS, CDR2 SASEGT. This CDR3 contains 13 residues. This chain's CDR3 is CASIRDRNSPLHF. The DNA for the CDR3 is TGTGCCAGCATCCGGGACAGAAATTCACCCCTCCACTTT.

At least ten counts were recorded for this clonotype. The rearrangement links TRBV7-2 to TRBJ2-1; 8 nucleotides match TRBD2. J lost 6 bases, V lost 4 bases, and 8 bases had no gene match. The CDR3 is 15 residues long. Germline V lookup: CDR1 SGHTA, CDR2 FQGNSA. The CDR3 region has the DNA TGTGCCAGCAGCTCCGGGGTAGCGGGGTTCAATGAGCAGTTCTTC. Protein product: CASSSGVAGFNEQFF.

The rearrangement links TRBV20-1 to TRBJ2-7, with 16 bases matching TRBD2. The trim removed 5 bases at V and 3 bases at J, leaving 13 bases unmatched. The CDR3 extends over 18 amino acids. Germline V lookup: CDR1 DFQATT, CDR2 SNEGSKA (reference sequence). CDR3 coding DNA: TGCAGTGCTGCACGTTACGGGACTAGCGGGGGGGCCATCTACGAGCAGTACTTC. Protein product: CSAARYGTSGGAIYEQYF.

At least ten counts were recorded for this clonotype. V and J are TRBV6-1 and TRBJ1-5, with a tentative D call TRBD1 (6 bases). CDR3 length equals 14 residues. CDR1 and CDR2 (germline): MNHNS, SASEGT. With 5 bases removed from V and 1 base from J, the gap between germline ends came to 9 bases. The CDR3 loop is CASSLGHSNQPQHF. As DNA, the CDR3 is TGTGCCAGCAGTTTGGGACACAGCAATCAGCCCCAGCATTTT.

The V gene is TRBV29-1, the J gene TRBJ2-3; 9 nucleotides line up with TRBD1. Trimming cost V 7 bases and J 5 bases; bases outside gene matches: 10. The CDR3 is 14 amino acids. Per the germline V gene, CDR1 is SQVTM and CDR2 is ANQGSEA. In DNA, the CDR3 is TGCAGCGCTGCTAGGACAGGGGATCAAGATACGCAGTATTTT. Protein: CSAARTGDQDTQYF.

This clonotype was counted ten times or more. The CDR3 DNA is TGTGCCAGCAGCTTACAGCGGGGGGGAGGTGAGACCCAGTACTTC. This translates into CASSLQRGGGETQYF. The rearrangement uses TRBV7-2 and TRBJ2-5; 10 bases are shared with TRBD2. Germline CDR1 reads SGHTA; CDR2 reads FQGNSA. The CDR3 runs to 15 residues. The V segment lost 2 bases and the J segment 5 bases; nucleotides outside the gene matches: 5. The whole variable domain, remainder taken from reference TRBV7-2 and TRBJ2-5, is GAGVSQSPSNKVTEKGKDVELRCDPISGHTALYWYRQSLGQGLEFLIYFQGNSAPDKSGLPSDRFSAERTGGSVSTLTIQRTQQEDSAVYLCASSLQRGGGETQYFGPGTRLLVL.

This clonotype was seen repeatedly, ten times or more. V and J are TRBV5-1 and TRBJ2-3; 7 nucleotides match TRBD2. This CDR3 contains 15 residues. The germline CDR1 and CDR2 sequences are SGHRS and YFSETQ. V dropped 3 bases and J dropped 5; count of bases not matched to a gene: 9. The CDR3: CASSSSAGVKDTQYF. The CDR3 coding sequence is TGCGCCAGCAGCTCCTCTGCGGGGGTTAAAGATACGCAGTATTTT.

This clonotype appeared many times. V is TRBV7-8 and J is TRBJ1-5; 9 nucleotides agree with TRBD1. This CDR3 contains 17 residues. The ends lost 0 bases at V and 0 bases at J; junction bases unmatched: 3. Germline CDR1 is SGHVS and CDR2 is FQNEAQ. CDR3 protein: CASSLAGQGPSNQPQHF. The CDR3 coding sequence is TGTGCCAGCAGCTTAGCGGGACAGGGCCCTAGCAATCAGCCCCAGCATTTT.

This clonotype was observed at least ten times. This chain joins TRBV6-1 and TRBJ2-7; D is tentatively TRBD1 or TRBD2 (6 bases each). Per germline, CDR1 MNHNS and CDR2 SASEGT. Trimming removed 1 base from V and 5 bases from J, with 12 bases in between. The CDR3 totals 14 residues. The CDR3 sequence is CASSEVGGSHEQYF. Here the CDR3 DNA reads TGTGCCAGCAGTGAAGTAGGGGGGTCCCACGAGCAGTACTTC.